This TCR beta chain was recovered during a study of radiotherapy plus CTLA-4 blockade in lung cancer. Study-level points and caveats: TCR clones of tumor origin grew in blood after radiotherapy plus ipilimumab.

This CDR3 is built from 13 residues. Per the germline V gene, CDR1 is LNHDA and CDR2 is SQIVND (reference sequence). V dropped 3 bases and J dropped 4 bases, with 9 bases sitting between them. Clones were read by immunoSEQ multiplex PCR, and TCRdb kept only the in-frame ones, dropping some. In the table there are approximately 45,000 clones, almost 65% of which are singletons. Patients in the study, people with chemo-refractory metastatic non-small-cell lung cancer, received focal radiation plus ipilimumab CTLA-4 blockade. With regard to this clone: Its matching antigen is unknown. Since no conserved phenylalanine or tryptophan closes the CDR3, a read error is the likely cause.

The source material was peripheral blood, sampled from a patient treated with radiotherapy plus ipilimumab. This sequence originates from a human donor with non-small cell lung cancer who had a partial response to radiotherapy plus ipilimumab. This chain joins TRBV19 and TRBJ1-2; possible D gene TRBD1, 5 bases. The CDR3 loop is CASSIDSLYGYTL. CDR3 DNA sequence: TGTGCCAGTAGTATCGACAGCCTCTATGGCTACACCCTC.